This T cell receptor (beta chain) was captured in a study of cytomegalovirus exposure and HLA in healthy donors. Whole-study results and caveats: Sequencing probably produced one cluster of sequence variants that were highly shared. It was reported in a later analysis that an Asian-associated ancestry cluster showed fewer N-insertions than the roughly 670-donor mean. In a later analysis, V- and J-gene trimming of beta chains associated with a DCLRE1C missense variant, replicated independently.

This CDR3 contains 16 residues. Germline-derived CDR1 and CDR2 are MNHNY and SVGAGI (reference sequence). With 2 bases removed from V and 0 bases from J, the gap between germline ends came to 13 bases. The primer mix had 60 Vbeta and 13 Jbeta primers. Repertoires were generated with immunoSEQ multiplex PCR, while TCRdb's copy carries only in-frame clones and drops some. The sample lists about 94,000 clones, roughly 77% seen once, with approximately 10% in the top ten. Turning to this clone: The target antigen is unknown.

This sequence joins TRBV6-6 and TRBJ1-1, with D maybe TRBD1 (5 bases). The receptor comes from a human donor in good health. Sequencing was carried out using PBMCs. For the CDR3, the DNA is TGTGCCAGCAGTTACCCCCCCGGGGGATTGAACACTGAAGCTTTCTTT. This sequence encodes CASSYPPGGLNTEAFF.